This T cell receptor beta chain is drawn from a study of blood T cell repertoires in COVID-19. Study as a whole: COVID-19 samples from acute and convalescent phases originated in the United States, Italy and Spain. PBMCs, B-cell-depleted T cells, or T cells were the source of the cDNA or gDNA that made up the material.

Germline V gives CDR1 MRHNA, CDR2 SNTAGT. V shed 6 bases and J 2 bases; nucleotides not matched to a gene: 6. CDR3 length: 15 residues. Using immunoSEQ multiplex PCR, the repertoire was profiled, and TCRdb retains in-frame clones only, with some absent. The sample carries roughly 140,000 clones, 75% to 85% recorded once. This chain uses TRBV6-4 with TRBJ1-2; TRBD1 matches at 10 bases. The source is a woman in her forties or fifties with acute or convalescent COVID-19. The sequencing input was peripheral blood. The CDR3 coding sequence is TGTGCCAGCAGGAGGGACAGGGGAGGAAACTATGGCTACACCTTC. This encodes CASRRDRGGNYGYTF.